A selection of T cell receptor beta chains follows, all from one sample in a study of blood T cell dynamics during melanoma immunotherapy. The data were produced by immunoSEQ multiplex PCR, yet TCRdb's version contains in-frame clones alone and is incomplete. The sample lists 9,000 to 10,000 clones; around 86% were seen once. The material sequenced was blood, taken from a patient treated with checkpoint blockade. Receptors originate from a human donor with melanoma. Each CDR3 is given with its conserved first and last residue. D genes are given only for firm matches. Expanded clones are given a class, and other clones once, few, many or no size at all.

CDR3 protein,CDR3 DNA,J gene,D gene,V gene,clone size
CASSARRTGHYGYTF,TGTGCCAGCAGCGCCAGGCGGACAGGTCACTATGGCTACACCTTC,TRBJ1-2,TRBD1,TRBV9,NA
CASSDSAQGGADTQYF,TGTGCCAGCAGTGACTCCGCCCAGGGGGGTGCAGATACGCAGTATTTT,TRBJ2-3,NA,TRBV6-4,NA
CASRESTAGNQPQHF,TGCGCCAGCAGGGAATCGACAGCGGGCAATCAGCCCCAGCATTTT,TRBJ1-5,NA,TRBV5-1,NA
CASSKSLGSSYNSPLHF,TGTGCCAGCAGCAAAAGCTTAGGGAGCTCCTATAATTCACCCCTCCACTTT,TRBJ1-6,NA,TRBV21-1,NA
CASSDTGPQNSPLHF,TGTGCCAGTAGTGATACCGGGCCCCAGAATTCACCCCTCCACTTT,TRBJ1-6,NA,TRBV19,NA
CASSLEGRNYGYTF,TGCGCCAGCAGCTTGGAGGGGCGCAACTATGGCTACACCTTC,TRBJ1-2,NA,TRBV5-1,NA
CASSYSGTVDTEAFF,TGTGCCAGCAGTTACTCGGGCACAGTCGACACTGAAGCTTTCTTT,TRBJ1-1,NA,TRBV6-6,few
CASSYGQGHYGYTF,TGTGCCAGCAGTTACGGACAGGGCCACTATGGCTACACCTTC,TRBJ1-2,TRBD1,TRBV6-5,NA
CAWSRHLGETQYF,TGTGCCTGGAGTCGACATTTAGGGGAGACCCAGTACTTC,TRBJ2-5,NA,TRBV30,NA
CASSESGYYGYTF,TGCGCCAGCAGTGAGTCGGGGTACTATGGCTACACCTTC,TRBJ1-2,NA,TRBV10-1,few
CAWSAYPERTGELFF,TGTGCCTGGAGTGCATATCCCGAACGAACCGGGGAGCTGTTTTTT,TRBJ2-2,NA,TRBV30,NA
CASSLIDGNQPQHF,TGTGCCAGCAGTCTCATCGACGGGAATCAGCCCCAGCATTTT,TRBJ1-5,NA,TRBV27,NA
CASSLTNSPLHF,TGTGCCAGCAGCTTAACGAATTCACCCCTCCACTTT,TRBJ1-6,NA,TRBV7-9,few
CASSTRGGVSQYNQPQHF,TGTGCCAGTAGTACCCGGGGAGGGGTTAGTCAATATAATCAGCCCCAGCATTTT,TRBJ1-5,NA,TRBV19,NA
CASSNNGGELFF,TGTGCCAGCAGTAACAATGGCGGGGAGCTGTTTTTT,TRBJ2-2,NA,TRBV6-4,NA
CASSLVPSGGRGEKLFF,TGTGCCAGCAGCTTGGTTCCTAGCGGGGGGCGCGGCGAAAAACTGTTTTTT,TRBJ1-4,NA,TRBV7-9,NA
CASSRPGANYGYTF,TGTGCCAGCAGTAGACCAGGGGCGAACTATGGCTACACCTTC,TRBJ1-2,NA,TRBV19,NA
CASSLSLRDRGLRFF,TGTGCCAGCAGTTTATCGCTTCGGGACAGGGGGCTCCGTTTCTTC,TRBJ2-1,TRBD1,TRBV27,NA
CASSLAGLAGETQYF,TGCGCCAGCAGCTTGGCAGGACTAGCAGGAGAGACCCAGTACTTC,TRBJ2-5,TRBD2,TRBV5-1,NA
CASSPTGTRQETQYF,TGTGCCAGCAGCCCTACCGGGACAAGACAAGAGACCCAGTACTTC,TRBJ2-5,NA,TRBV7-6,NA
CATSRDREGTEAFF,TGTGCCACCAGCAGAGATCGAGAAGGAACTGAAGCTTTCTTT,TRBJ1-1,NA,TRBV15,NA
CSVGQGPQETQYF,TGCAGCGTTGGGCAGGGACCCCAAGAGACCCAGTACTTC,TRBJ2-5,NA,TRBV29-1,few
CASSRRLAQETQYF,TGTGCCAGCAGTCGACGACTAGCCCAAGAGACCCAGTACTTC,TRBJ2-5,TRBD2,TRBV2,once
CASSVAESMNTEAFF,TGTGCCAGCAGCGTGGCGGAAAGTATGAACACTGAAGCTTTCTTT,TRBJ1-1,NA,TRBV9,once
CASSFRADEQYF,TGTGCCAGCAGCTTTCGCGCCGACGAGCAGTACTTC,TRBJ2-7,NA,TRBV7-8,NA
CATKGQLYNEQFF,TGTGCCACGAAAGGACAGCTTTACAATGAGCAGTTCTTC,TRBJ2-1,NA,TRBV15,NA
CASSQRGIGGYTF,TGTGCCAGCAGCCAACGGGGTATTGGTGGCTACACCTTC,TRBJ1-2,NA,TRBV14,NA
CATTSGGANTQYF,TGTGCCACTACTAGCGGGGGGGCTAATACGCAGTATTTT,TRBJ2-3,TRBD2,TRBV2,NA
CASSGAGANYGYTF,TGTGCCAGCAGTGGGGCAGGGGCTAACTATGGCTACACCTTC,TRBJ1-2,NA,TRBV2,NA
CASSLGQVPNYGYTF,TGCGCCAGCAGCTTGGGGCAGGTACCTAACTATGGCTACACCTTC,TRBJ1-2,NA,TRBV5-1,NA
CASSLPGTPGNF,TGTGCCAGCAGCCTGCCCGGGACCCCTGGGAATTTT,TRBJ2-3,NA,TRBV6-6,NA
CASSLERGRSSYNEQFF,TGCGCCAGCAGCCTAGAGCGGGGGAGAAGCTCCTACAATGAGCAGTTCTTC,TRBJ2-1,TRBD2,TRBV5-1,NA
CASSYGQGGGELFF,TGCGCCAGCAGTTACGGACAGGGCGGCGGGGAGCTGTTTTTT,TRBJ2-2,TRBD1,TRBV5-1,NA
CASSLDTGTYTYEQYF,TGTGCCAGCAGCTTAGATACCGGGACATACACCTACGAGCAGTACTTC,TRBJ2-7,NA,TRBV11-2,once
CASSEHAFAQQTEAFF,TGCGCCAGCAGCGAACACGCGTTCGCACAGCAGACTGAAGCTTTCTTT,TRBJ1-1,NA,TRBV5-1,NA
CAISESPSTGKNTGELFF,TGTGCCATCAGTGAGTCTCCCTCAACAGGGAAGAACACCGGGGAGCTGTTTTTT,TRBJ2-2,NA,TRBV10-3,NA
CASSRQRDYEQYF,TGTGCCAGCAGCCGACAGAGGGACTACGAGCAGTACTTC,TRBJ2-7,NA,TRBV7-2,NA
CAAQGAGNTIYF,TGTGCAGCACAGGGGGCAGGAAACACCATATATTTT,TRBJ1-3,TRBD1,TRBV6-1,once
CASSLTSGGPGETQYF,TGTGCCAGCAGTTTGACTAGCGGGGGGCCCGGAGAGACCCAGTACTTC,TRBJ2-5,TRBD2,TRBV2,few
CASSRNSNQPQHF,TGTGCCAGCAGTCGGAACAGCAATCAGCCCCAGCATTTT,TRBJ1-5,NA,TRBV2,NA
CASTTGTGENGYTF,TGTGCCAGCACCACGGGGACAGGGGAAAATGGCTACACCTTC,TRBJ1-2,TRBD1,TRBV16,NA